A selection of T cell receptor beta chains follows, all from one sample in a study of shared clonotypes between healthy human individuals. Some clones are missing from TCRdb's copy, which holds only in-frame ones; the method was immunoSEQ multiplex PCR. The sample carries some 2.4 million clones, approximately 94% recorded once. Source material: naive CD4+ T cells from PBMCs. The receptors were gathered from a man younger than 35 in good health. Some clones in this sample may be carry-over from other donors' samples. The CDR3 runs from the conserved cysteine through the conserved F or W. The D gene is left open where the match is weak. Clone size appears in some rows only: once, few, many, or a class for an expanded clone.

D gene	CDR3 length	clone size	V gene	J gene	CDR3 protein	CDR3 DNA
TRBD1	17	NA	TRBV12-5	TRBJ1-5	CASGPARTGGFRQPQHF	TGTGCTAGTGGTCCCGCTCGGACAGGGGGCTTTAGACAGCCCCAGCATTTT
NA	16	NA	TRBV11-2	TRBJ2-7	CASSPLLSGAKDEQYF	TGTGCCAGCAGCCCCCTATTGTCGGGGGCCAAGGACGAGCAGTACTTC
TRBD2	15	NA	TRBV7-3	TRBJ2-1	CASSLRLAGADEQFF	TGTGCCAGCAGCTTAAGACTAGCGGGAGCGGATGAGCAGTTCTTC
NA	17	NA	TRBV7-2	TRBJ1-4	CASSPVPLRGTNEKLFF	TGTGCCAGCAGCCCCGTTCCCCTCAGGGGAACTAATGAAAAACTGTTTTTT
NA	11	NA	TRBV20-1	TRBJ2-7	CSASRAYEQYF	TGCAGTGCTTCCCGGGCCTACGAGCAGTACTTC
NA	14	once	TRBV2	TRBJ2-1	CASFDRSGVNEQFF	TGTGCCAGCTTCGACAGGAGCGGGGTCAATGAGCAGTTCTTC
TRBD2	17	once	TRBV19	TRBJ2-1	CASSTSRGAGELNEQFF	TGTGCCAGTAGTACTTCCCGGGGAGCGGGAGAGCTCAATGAGCAGTTCTTC
TRBD2	16	NA	TRBV7-2	TRBJ2-5	CASSLVGTSGSETQYF	TGTGCCAGCAGCTTAGTTGGTACTAGCGGGAGTGAGACCCAGTACTTC
TRBD2	14	NA	TRBV15	TRBJ2-5	CATSSMTSGGTQYF	TGTGCCACCAGCTCTATGACTAGCGGGGGGACCCAGTACTTC
NA	18	NA	TRBV21-1	TRBJ1-5	CATNIPNGGAWGNQPQHF	TGTGCCACCAACATTCCTAATGGGGGGGCGTGGGGCAATCAGCCCCAGCATTTT
NA	15	NA	TRBV6-1	TRBJ2-7	CASRVTGVPSYEQYF	TGTGCCAGCAGGGTAACGGGAGTGCCGTCCTACGAGCAGTACTTC
NA	17	NA	TRBV5-4	TRBJ1-2	CASSATALWTDNYGYTF	TGTGCCAGCAGCGCGACCGCACTATGGACGGACAACTATGGCTACACCTTC
NA	14	NA	TRBV5-1	TRBJ2-2	CASSLERDTGELFF	TGCGCCAGCAGCTTGGAAAGGGACACCGGGGAGCTGTTTTTT
NA	15	NA	TRBV15	TRBJ2-1	CATSRDPGSWNEQFF	TGTGCCACCAGCAGAGATCCTGGTAGCTGGAATGAGCAGTTCTTC
NA	14	NA	TRBV7-9	TRBJ1-2	CASSLDEAVGGYTF	TGTGCCAGCAGCTTAGATGAAGCTGTAGGTGGCTACACCTTC
NA	15	NA	TRBV6-5	TRBJ1-1	CASRPRPPMNTEAFF	TGTGCCAGCAGACCTAGGCCGCCAATGAACACTGAAGCTTTCTTT
NA	14	NA	TRBV28	TRBJ1-2	CASSVWLTGGGYTF	TGTGCCAGCAGTGTATGGCTAACGGGAGGTGGCTACACCTTC
TRBD1	19	NA	TRBV19	TRBJ1-1	CASSIATGGVAARNTEAFF	TGTGCCAGTAGTATAGCTACAGGGGGCGTAGCGGCGCGGAACACTGAAGCTTTCTTT
TRBD1	18	NA	TRBV28	TRBJ1-1	CASGLIFGFRTGKLRAFF	TGTGCCAGCGGCCTCATTTTCGGTTTTCGGACAGGAAAACTGAGGGCTTTCTTT
NA	15	NA	TRBV28	TRBJ1-4	CASSPTGTTNEKLFF	TGTGCCAGCAGTCCCACAGGGACAACTAATGAAAAACTGTTTTTT
TRBD2	15	NA	TRBV7-2	TRBJ2-5	CASSLGGLAGETQYF	TGTGCCAGCAGCTTAGGGGGGCTAGCGGGAGAGACCCAGTACTTC
TRBD1	14	NA	TRBV5-1	TRBJ2-3	CASSPGQGTDTQYF	TGCGCCAGCAGCCCCGGACAGGGCACAGATACGCAGTATTTT
TRBD1	15	NA	TRBV29-1	TRBJ2-2	CASVRDSSNTGELFF	TGCGCGTCGGTCCGGGACAGCTCGAACACCGGGGAGCTGTTTTTT
NA	16	NA	TRBV7-9	TRBJ2-1	CASSVLTASRGDEQFF	TGTGCCAGCAGCGTATTGACGGCCTCTCGGGGAGATGAGCAGTTCTTC